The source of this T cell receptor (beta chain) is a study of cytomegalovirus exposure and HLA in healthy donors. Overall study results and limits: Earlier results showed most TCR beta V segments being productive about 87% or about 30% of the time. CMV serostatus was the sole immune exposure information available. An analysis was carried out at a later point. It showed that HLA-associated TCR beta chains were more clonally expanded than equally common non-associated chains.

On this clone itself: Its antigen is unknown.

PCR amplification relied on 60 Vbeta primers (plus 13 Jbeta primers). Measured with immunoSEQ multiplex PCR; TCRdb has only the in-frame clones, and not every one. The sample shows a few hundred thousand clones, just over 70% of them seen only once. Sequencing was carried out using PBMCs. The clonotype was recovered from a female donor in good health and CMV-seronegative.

CDR3 bases: TGCGCCAGCAGTATTGTCAGTAATGAGCAGTTCTTC. Amino acid sequence: CASSIVSNEQFF. V usage is TRBV10-2 and J usage is TRBJ2-1; D gene uncertain. Looked up from germline, CDR1 is WSHSY and CDR2 is SAAADI. V lost 5 bases, J lost 7 bases, and 9 bases lay in between. CDR3 length: 12 residues.